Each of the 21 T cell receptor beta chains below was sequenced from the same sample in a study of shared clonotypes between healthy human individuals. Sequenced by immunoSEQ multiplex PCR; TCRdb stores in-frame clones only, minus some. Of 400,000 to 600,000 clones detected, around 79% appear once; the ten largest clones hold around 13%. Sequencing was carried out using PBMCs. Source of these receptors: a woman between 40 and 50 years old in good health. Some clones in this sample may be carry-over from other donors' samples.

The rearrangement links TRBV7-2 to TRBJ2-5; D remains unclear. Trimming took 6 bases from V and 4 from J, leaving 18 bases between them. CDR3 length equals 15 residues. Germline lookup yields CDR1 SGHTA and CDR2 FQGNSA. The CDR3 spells CASSVGTTRGETQYF. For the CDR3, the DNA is TGTGCCAGCAGTGTGGGTACTACACGTGGAGAGACCCAGTACTTC.

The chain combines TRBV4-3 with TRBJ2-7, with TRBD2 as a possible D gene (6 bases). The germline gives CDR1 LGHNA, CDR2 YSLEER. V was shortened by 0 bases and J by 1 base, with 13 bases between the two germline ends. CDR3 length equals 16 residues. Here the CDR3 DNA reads TGCGCCAGCAGCCAAGATTGGAGGGGTAGTTCCTACGAGCAGTACTTC. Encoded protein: CASSQDWRGSSYEQYF.

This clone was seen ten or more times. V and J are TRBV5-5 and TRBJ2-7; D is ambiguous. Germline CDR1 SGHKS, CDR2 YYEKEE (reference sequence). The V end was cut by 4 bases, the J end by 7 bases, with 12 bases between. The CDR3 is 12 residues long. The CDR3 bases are TGTGCCAGCAGCCGACATGAAGGGGAGCAGTACTTC. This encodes CASSRHEGEQYF.

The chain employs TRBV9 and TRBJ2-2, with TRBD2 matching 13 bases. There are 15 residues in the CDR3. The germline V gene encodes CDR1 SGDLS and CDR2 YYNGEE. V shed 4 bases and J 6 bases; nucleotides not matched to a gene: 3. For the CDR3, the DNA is TGTGCCAGCAGCACTAGCGGGAGGGCCCCCGGGGAGCTGTTTTTT. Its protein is CASSTSGRAPGELFF.

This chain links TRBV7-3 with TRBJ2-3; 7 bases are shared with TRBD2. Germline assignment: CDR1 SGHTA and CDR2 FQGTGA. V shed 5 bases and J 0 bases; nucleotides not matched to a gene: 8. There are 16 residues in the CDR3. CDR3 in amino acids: CASSPSGGPSTDTQYF. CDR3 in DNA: TGTGCCAGCAGCCCTAGCGGAGGCCCGAGCACAGATACGCAGTATTTT.

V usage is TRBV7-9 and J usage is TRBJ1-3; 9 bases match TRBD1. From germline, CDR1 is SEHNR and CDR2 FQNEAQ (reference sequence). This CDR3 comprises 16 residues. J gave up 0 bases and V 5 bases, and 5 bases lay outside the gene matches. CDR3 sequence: CASSADRGTSGNTIYF. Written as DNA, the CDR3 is TGTGCCAGCAGCGCCGACAGGGGGACCTCTGGAAACACCATATATTTT.

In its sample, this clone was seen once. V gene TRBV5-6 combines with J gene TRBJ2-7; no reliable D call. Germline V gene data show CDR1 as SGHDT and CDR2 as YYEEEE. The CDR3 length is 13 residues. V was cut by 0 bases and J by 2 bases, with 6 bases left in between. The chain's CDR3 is CASSLALPYEQYF. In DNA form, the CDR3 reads TGTGCCAGCAGCTTGGCCCTCCCCTACGAGCAGTACTTC.

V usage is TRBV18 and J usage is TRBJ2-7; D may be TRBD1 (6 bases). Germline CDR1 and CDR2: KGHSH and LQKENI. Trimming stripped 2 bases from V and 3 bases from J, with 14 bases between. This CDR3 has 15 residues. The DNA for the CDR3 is TGTGCCAGCTCACCAGGGACACTAGGAGTCTACGAGCAGTACTTC. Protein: CASSPGTLGVYEQYF.

The CDR3 region has the DNA TGTGCCAGCAGACAACAACCGACCGAAAAACTGTTTTTT. Protein: CASRQQPTEKLFF. V usage is TRBV2 and J usage is TRBJ1-4, with D hard to call. The length of the CDR3 is 13 residues. Germline V CDR1 and CDR2: SNHLY, FYNNEI. V was clipped by 6 bases and J by 8 bases, with 13 bases between them. Together with reference TRBV2 and TRBJ1-4, the CDR3 gives the full variable domain: EPEVTQTPSHQVTQMGQEVILRCVPISNHLYFYWYRQILGQKVEFLVSFYNNEISEKSEIFDDQFSVERPDGSNFTLKIRSTKLEDSAMYFCASRQQPTEKLFFGSGTQLSVL.

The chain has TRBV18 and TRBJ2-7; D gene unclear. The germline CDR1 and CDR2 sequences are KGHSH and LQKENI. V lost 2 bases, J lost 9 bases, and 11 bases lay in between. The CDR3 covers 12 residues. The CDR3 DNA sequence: TGTGCCAGCTCACCATGGGGTGTCCTGCAGTACTTC. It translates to CASSPWGVLQYF.

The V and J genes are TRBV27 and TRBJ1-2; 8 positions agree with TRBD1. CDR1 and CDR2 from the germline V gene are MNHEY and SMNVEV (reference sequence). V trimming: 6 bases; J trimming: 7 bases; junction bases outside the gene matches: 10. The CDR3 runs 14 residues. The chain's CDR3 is CASSPNPGGRGYTF. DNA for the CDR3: TGTGCCAGCAGCCCAAACCCAGGGGGCCGTGGCTACACCTTC.

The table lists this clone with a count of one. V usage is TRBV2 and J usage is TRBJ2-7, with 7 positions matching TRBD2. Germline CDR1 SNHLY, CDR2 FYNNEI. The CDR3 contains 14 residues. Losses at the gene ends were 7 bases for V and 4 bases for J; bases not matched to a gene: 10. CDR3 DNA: TGTGCCAGCACTTTCGCGGGAGATGGGTACGAGCAGTACTTC. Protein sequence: CASTFAGDGYEQYF.

DNA for the CDR3: TGTGCCAGCAGCTCCGGGACAGGGATATCGGTCGAGCAGTACTTC. Translation: CASSSGTGISVEQYF. The chain joins TRBV11-3 to TRBJ2-7, with 9 nucleotides matching TRBD1. V lost 4 bases, J lost 6 bases, and 10 bases stayed unmatched. This CDR3 has 15 residues. The germline V gene encodes CDR1 SGHNT and CDR2 YENEEA.

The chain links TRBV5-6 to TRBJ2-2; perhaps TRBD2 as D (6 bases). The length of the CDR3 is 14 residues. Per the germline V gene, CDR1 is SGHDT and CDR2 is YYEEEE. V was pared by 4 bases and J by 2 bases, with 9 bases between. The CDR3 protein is CASSLTSNTGELFF. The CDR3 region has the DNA TGTGCCAGCAGCCTGACTAGTAACACCGGGGAGCTGTTTTTT. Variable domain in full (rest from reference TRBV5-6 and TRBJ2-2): DAGVTQSPTHLIKTRGQQVTLRCSPKSGHDTVSWYQQALGQGPQFIFQYYEEEERQRGNFPDRFSGHQFPNYSSELNVNALLLGDSALYLCASSLTSNTGELFFGEGSRLTVL.

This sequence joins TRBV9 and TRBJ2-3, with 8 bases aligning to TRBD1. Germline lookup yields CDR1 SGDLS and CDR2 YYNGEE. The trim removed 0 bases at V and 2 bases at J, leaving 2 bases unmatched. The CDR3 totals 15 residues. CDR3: CASSVDRGNTDTQYF. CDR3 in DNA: TGTGCCAGCAGCGTAGACAGGGGGAACACAGATACGCAGTATTTT.

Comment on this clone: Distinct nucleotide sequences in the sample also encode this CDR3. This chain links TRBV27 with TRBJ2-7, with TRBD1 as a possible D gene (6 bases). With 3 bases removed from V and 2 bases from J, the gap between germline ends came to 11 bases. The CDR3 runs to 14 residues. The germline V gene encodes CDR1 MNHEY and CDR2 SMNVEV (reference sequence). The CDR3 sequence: CASSLNRETYEQYF. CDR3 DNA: TGTGCCAGCAGTTTGAACAGGGAAACCTACGAGCAGTACTTC.

The CDR3 loop is CASSPPLTFEQFF. The CDR3 DNA reads TGTGCCAGCTCACCACCGCTCACTTTTGAGCAGTTCTTC. This chain connects TRBV18 to TRBJ2-1, with unresolved D. This CDR3 spans 13 amino acids. Germline V gene sequence: CDR1 KGHSH, CDR2 LQKENI. The germline V and J ends were trimmed by 0 bases and 9 bases, with 9 bases remaining between them.

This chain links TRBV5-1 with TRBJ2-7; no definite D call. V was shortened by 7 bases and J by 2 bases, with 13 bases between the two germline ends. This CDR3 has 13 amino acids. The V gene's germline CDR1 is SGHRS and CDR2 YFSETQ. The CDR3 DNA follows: TGCGCCAGCTCCCCGGCCACCACCTACGAGCAGTACTTC. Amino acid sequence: CASSPATTYEQYF.

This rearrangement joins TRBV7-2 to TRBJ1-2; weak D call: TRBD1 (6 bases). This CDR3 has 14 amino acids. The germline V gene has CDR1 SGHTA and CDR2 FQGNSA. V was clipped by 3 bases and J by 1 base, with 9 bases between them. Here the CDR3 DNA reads TGTGCCAGCAGCTTTGGACAGCTTAACTATGGCTACACCTTC. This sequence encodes CASSFGQLNYGYTF.

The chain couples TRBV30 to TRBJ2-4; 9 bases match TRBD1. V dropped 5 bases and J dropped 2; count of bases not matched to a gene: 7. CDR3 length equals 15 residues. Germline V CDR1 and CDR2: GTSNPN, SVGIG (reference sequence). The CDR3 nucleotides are TGTGCCTGGGCGGACAGGGGCGAGTCCAAAAACATTCAGTACTTC. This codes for CAWADRGESKNIQYF.

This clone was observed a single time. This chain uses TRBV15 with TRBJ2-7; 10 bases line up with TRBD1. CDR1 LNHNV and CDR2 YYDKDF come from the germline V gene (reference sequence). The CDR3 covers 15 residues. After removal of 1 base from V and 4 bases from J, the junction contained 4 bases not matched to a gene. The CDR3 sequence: CATSRGPGQGYEQYF. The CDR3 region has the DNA TGTGCCACCAGCAGAGGTCCGGGACAGGGGTACGAGCAGTACTTC.